This entry is about one TCR beta chain. This entry belongs to a study of shared clonotypes between healthy human individuals. Study in general: Three plates were used per donor for CD4 naive, three for CD4 memory, two for CD8 naive and one for CD8 memory.

The J segment lost 0 bases and the V segment lost 6 bases, leaving 7 bases of the junction unmatched. CDR1 is SNHLY and CDR2 is FYNNEI in the germline V gene. The CDR3 totals 15 residues. Negatively enriched CD4+ T cells were divided by CD45RA into naive and memory. Repertoires were generated with immunoSEQ multiplex PCR, while TCRdb's copy carries only in-frame clones and drops some. The sample comprises 500,000 or so clones, roughly 95% of which are singletons, and approximately 0.06% rests with the top ten. This chain connects TRBV2 to TRBJ2-7; TRBD2 aligns across 8 bases. The sample comprised naive CD4+ T cells sorted from blood. Stated subset: CD45RA+ positively selected. The TCR was taken from a woman in her thirties in good health. The CDR3 here is CASSILAASSYEQYF. In DNA form, the CDR3 reads TGTGCCAGCAGCATACTAGCGGCCAGCTCCTACGAGCAGTACTTC.